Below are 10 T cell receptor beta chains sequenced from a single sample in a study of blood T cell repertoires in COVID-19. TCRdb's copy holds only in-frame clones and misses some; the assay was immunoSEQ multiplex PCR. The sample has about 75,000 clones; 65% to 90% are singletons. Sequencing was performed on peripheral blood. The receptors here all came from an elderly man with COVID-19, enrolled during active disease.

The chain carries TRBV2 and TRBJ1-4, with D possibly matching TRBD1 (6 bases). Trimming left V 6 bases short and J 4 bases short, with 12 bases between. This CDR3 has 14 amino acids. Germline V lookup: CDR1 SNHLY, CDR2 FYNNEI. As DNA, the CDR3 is TGTGCCAGCAGGCAGGGGTCAAGTAATGAAAAACTGTTTTTT. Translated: CASRQGSSNEKLFF.

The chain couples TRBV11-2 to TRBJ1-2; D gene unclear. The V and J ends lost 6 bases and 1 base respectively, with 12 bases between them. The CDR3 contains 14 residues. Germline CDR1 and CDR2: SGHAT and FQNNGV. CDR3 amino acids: CASRRSGLNYGYTF. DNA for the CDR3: TGTGCCAGCAGACGATCAGGCCTTAACTATGGCTACACCTTC.

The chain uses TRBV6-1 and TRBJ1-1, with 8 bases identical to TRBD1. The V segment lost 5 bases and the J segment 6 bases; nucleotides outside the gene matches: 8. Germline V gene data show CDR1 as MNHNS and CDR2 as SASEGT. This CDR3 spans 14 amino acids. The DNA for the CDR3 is TGTGCCAGCAGTCAACAACAGGGGGTTTCTGAAGCTTTCTTT. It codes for CASSQQQGVSEAFF.

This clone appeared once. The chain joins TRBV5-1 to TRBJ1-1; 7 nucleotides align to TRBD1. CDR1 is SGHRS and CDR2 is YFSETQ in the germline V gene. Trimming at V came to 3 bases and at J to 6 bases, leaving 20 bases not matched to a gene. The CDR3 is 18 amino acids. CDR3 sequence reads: CASSSARGAEVMAPEAFF. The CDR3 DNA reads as TGCGCCAGCAGCTCTGCCAGGGGGGCGGAGGTTATGGCTCCTGAAGCTTTCTTT.

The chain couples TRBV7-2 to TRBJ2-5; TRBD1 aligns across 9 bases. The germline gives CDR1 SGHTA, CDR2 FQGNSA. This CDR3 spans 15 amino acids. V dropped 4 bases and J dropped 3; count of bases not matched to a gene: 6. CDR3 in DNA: TGTGCCAGCAGCTGGACAGGGGCCTACGAAGAGACCCAGTACTTC. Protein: CASSWTGAYEETQYF.

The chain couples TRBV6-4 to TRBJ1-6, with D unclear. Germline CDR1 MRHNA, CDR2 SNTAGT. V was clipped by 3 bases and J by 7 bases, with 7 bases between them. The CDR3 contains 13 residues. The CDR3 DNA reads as TGTGCCAGCAGTGAGCAGGCCAATTCACCCCTCCACTTT. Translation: CASSEQANSPLHF.

CDR3 residues: CASVWNRGLRGYTF. In nucleotides, the CDR3 is TGTGCCAGCGTCTGGAACAGGGGTTTACGAGGCTACACCTTC. The chain couples TRBV5-6 to TRBJ1-2; 7 nucleotides match TRBD1. Germline V gene sequence: CDR1 SGHDT, CDR2 YYEEEE. The CDR3 is made up of 14 amino acids. The V gene end was trimmed by 7 bases and the J gene end by 8 bases; junction bases not matched to a gene: 14.

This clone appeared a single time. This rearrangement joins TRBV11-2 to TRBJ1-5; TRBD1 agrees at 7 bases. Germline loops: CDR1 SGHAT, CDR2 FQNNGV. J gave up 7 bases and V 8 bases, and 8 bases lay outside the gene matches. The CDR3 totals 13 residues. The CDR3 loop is CASSGGGGQPQHF. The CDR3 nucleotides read TGTGCCAGCTCAGGAGGGGGCGGACAGCCCCAGCATTTT.

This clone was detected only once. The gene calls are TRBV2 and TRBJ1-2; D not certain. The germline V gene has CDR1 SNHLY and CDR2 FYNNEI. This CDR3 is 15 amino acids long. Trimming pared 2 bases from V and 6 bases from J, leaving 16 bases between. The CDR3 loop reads CASSERSPRENGYTF. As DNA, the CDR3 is TGTGCCAGCAGTGAACGATCGCCCCGCGAAAATGGCTACACCTTC.

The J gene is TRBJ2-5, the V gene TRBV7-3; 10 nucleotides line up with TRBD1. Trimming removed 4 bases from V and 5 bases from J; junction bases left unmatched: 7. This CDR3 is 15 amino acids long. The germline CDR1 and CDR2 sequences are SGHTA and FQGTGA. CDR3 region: CASSSGQGFGETQYF. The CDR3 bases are TGTGCCAGCAGCTCGGGACAGGGGTTTGGGGAGACCCAGTACTTC.